The 30 T cell receptor beta chains reported below all come from one sample, sequenced in a study of cytomegalovirus exposure and HLA in healthy donors. Method: immunoSEQ multiplex PCR; TCRdb's copy keeps in-frame clones and lacks some. This sample has about 360,000 clones, with about nine tenths found just once. Sequencing was done on a sample of PBMCs. Source of these receptors: a woman between 18 and 29 years old in good health and CMV-seronegative.

The gene calls are TRBV5-4 and TRBJ1-2; D is possibly TRBD1 (5 bases). V was trimmed by 6 bases and J by 1 base, leaving 13 bases between them. Germline CDR1 reads SGHNT; CDR2 reads YYREEE (reference sequence). This CDR3 has 14 residues. The CDR3 spells CASTIGQGNYGYTF. The DNA for the CDR3 is TGTGCCAGCACCATAGGGCAGGGTAACTATGGCTACACCTTC.

The chain links TRBV7-2 to TRBJ1-5, with D unclear. Germline V CDR1 and CDR2: SGHTA, FQGNSA. Trimming removed 1 base at V and 1 base at J, with 5 bases between. This CDR3 is built from 14 residues. Here the CDR3 reads CASSLDSSNQPQHF. The CDR3 DNA is TGTGCCAGCAGCTTAGACAGCAGCAATCAGCCCCAGCATTTT.

A single count supports this clone. V is TRBV29-1 and J is TRBJ2-3, with a weak D call TRBD1 (5 bases). CDR1 and CDR2 (germline): SQVTM, ANQGSEA. This CDR3 comprises 14 residues. The germline V and J ends were trimmed by 4 bases and 1 base, with 12 bases remaining between them. The CDR3 reads CSVVSRVGTDTQYF. In DNA form, the CDR3 reads TGCAGCGTTGTCTCCAGGGTCGGCACAGATACGCAGTATTTT.

This chain uses TRBV5-4 with TRBJ2-7; maybe TRBD1 (5 bases). Germline V gives CDR1 SGHNT, CDR2 YYREEE (reference sequence). This CDR3 region has 13 residues. With 1 base removed from V and 5 bases from J, the gap between germline ends came to 10 bases. In nucleotides, the CDR3 is TGTGCCAGCAGCTTGTCAGGGATCGACGAGCAGTACTTC. As protein: CASSLSGIDEQYF.

This clone was recorded a few times. The rearrangement links TRBV6-5 to TRBJ1-2; 9 bases align to TRBD1. The CDR3 totals 12 residues. The junction had 2 bases not matched to a gene; V was cut back by 5 bases and J by 7 bases. Germline V gene lookup returns CDR1 MNHEY and CDR2 SVGAGI. CDR3 coding DNA: TGTGCCAGCAGTGCGACAGGGGGTGGCTACACCTTC. Residues: CASSATGGGYTF.

The chain has TRBV30 and TRBJ1-1; D is unresolved. V was cut by 2 bases and J by 1 base, with 8 bases left in between. CDR1 and CDR2 (germline): GTSNPN, SVGIG (reference sequence). The CDR3 is made up of 13 amino acids. The CDR3 sequence: CAWSISGNTEAFF. The CDR3 region has the DNA TGTGCCTGGAGTATTTCAGGGAACACTGAAGCTTTCTTT.

The rearrangement joins TRBV28 to TRBJ2-7, with TRBD2 as a possible D gene (5 bases). Trimming cost V 7 bases and J 2 bases, with 15 bases left between them. Germline CDR1 is MDHEN and CDR2 is SYDVKM. The CDR3 has 14 residues. The CDR3 bases are TGTGCCAGCATAGGCGCGGGCAGCCCCTACGAGCAGTACTTC. The encoded protein is CASIGAGSPYEQYF.

The chain carries TRBV5-1 and TRBJ2-3; D might be TRBD2 (6 bases). This CDR3 has 17 residues. The V gene lost 0 bases and the J gene lost 3 bases, with 17 bases spanning the gap. From germline, CDR1 is SGHRS and CDR2 YFSETQ. The CDR3 is CASSLAGLAAGTDTQYF. CDR3 DNA sequence: TGCGCCAGCAGCTTGGCCGGGTTAGCGGCAGGGACAGATACGCAGTATTTT.

The CDR3 is CASSTSDSYEQYF. For the CDR3, the DNA is TGTGCCAGCAGTACCAGCGACTCCTACGAGCAGTACTTC. The V and J genes are TRBV2 and TRBJ2-7; no clear D. V was cut by 5 bases and J by 0 bases, with 8 bases left in between. Germline loops: CDR1 SNHLY, CDR2 FYNNEI. The CDR3 has 13 residues.

The chain joins TRBV19 to TRBJ2-3; 8 bases agree with TRBD2. CDR1 LNHDA and CDR2 SQIVND come from the germline V gene (reference sequence). The J segment lost 3 bases and the V segment lost 1 base, leaving 3 bases of the junction unmatched. This CDR3 spans 15 amino acids. The DNA of the CDR3 is TGTGCCAGTAGTATAGGTGGCGGGGGGACAGATACGCAGTATTTT. Translation gives CASSIGGGGTDTQYF.

This chain connects TRBV27 to TRBJ1-2, with 10 bases aligning to TRBD1. Germline lookup yields CDR1 MNHEY and CDR2 SMNVEV (reference sequence). This CDR3 contains 14 residues. Trimming at V came to 6 bases and at J to 6 bases, leaving 7 bases not matched to a gene. The CDR3 bases are TGTGCCAGCAGCCCGGGACAGGGGTTAAATGGCTACACCTTC. Encoded protein: CASSPGQGLNGYTF.

The rearrangement uses TRBV5-6 and TRBJ1-1; 7 bases map to TRBD1. The CDR3 is 15 amino acids. Germline values: CDR1 SGHDT, CDR2 YYEEEE. Unmatched junction bases numbered 7, after V lost 4 bases and J lost 1 base. In nucleotides, the CDR3 is TGTGCCAGCAGCCATTTCGACAGGGCGAACACTGAAGCTTTCTTT. Translation gives CASSHFDRANTEAFF.

The chain has TRBV28 and TRBJ1-2; D might be TRBD1 (5 bases). Trimming cost V 5 bases and J 7 bases, with 14 bases left between them. The CDR3 has 13 amino acids. The germline CDR1 and CDR2 sequences are MDHEN and SYDVKM. The CDR3 reads CASSLGQIPGYTF. CDR3 coding DNA: TGTGCCAGCAGTCTCGGACAAATTCCTGGCTACACCTTC.

The gene calls are TRBV5-1 and TRBJ2-1; weak D call: TRBD2 (5 bases). Trimming shortened V by 3 bases and J by 0 bases, and 13 bases separated the two germline ends. CDR3 length: 16 residues. Germline V lookup: CDR1 SGHRS, CDR2 YFSETQ. Here the CDR3 reads CASSSFSGTSYNEQFF. The CDR3 DNA follows: TGCGCCAGCAGCTCTTTCAGCGGTACCTCCTACAATGAGCAGTTCTTC.

This sequence joins TRBV4-2 and TRBJ2-1; TRBD1 might be the D (5 bases). CDR1 and CDR2 (germline): LGHNA, YNFKEQ. Between the trimmed V and J ends, which lost 0 bases and 9 bases, there was a span of 15 bases. The CDR3 is 15 amino acids. The CDR3 sequence is CASSQDRDGAIEQFF. Written as DNA, the CDR3 is TGTGCCAGCAGCCAAGATCGAGATGGGGCGATTGAGCAGTTCTTC.

V usage is TRBV11-2 and J usage is TRBJ1-1, with TRBD1 as a possible D gene (5 bases). The CDR3 has 13 residues. The V gene's germline CDR1 is SGHAT and CDR2 FQNNGV. Trimming left V 5 bases short and J 1 base short, with 8 bases between. The DNA of the CDR3 is TGTGCCAGCAGCGATACAGGGAACACTGAAGCTTTCTTT. Protein product: CASSDTGNTEAFF.

This chain connects TRBV27 to TRBJ2-5; 8 bases map to TRBD2. The germline V gene encodes CDR1 MNHEY and CDR2 SMNVEV (reference sequence). The junction had 18 bases not matched to a gene; V was cut back by 5 bases and J by 4 bases. The CDR3 is made up of 18 amino acids. The CDR3 DNA reads as TGTGCCAGCAGTCACCGACTAGCGAGCGGGCGGGGCCGAGAGACCCAGTACTTC. It encodes CASSHRLASGRGRETQYF.

The chain is built from TRBV4-1 and TRBJ1-1; 8 bases are shared with TRBD1. The CDR3 loop spans 16 amino acids. The J segment lost 0 bases and the V segment lost 6 bases, leaving 9 bases of the junction unmatched. Germline assignment: CDR1 MGHRA and CDR2 YSYEKL. The CDR3: CASRSPGQDLNTEAFF. In DNA form, the CDR3 reads TGCGCCAGCAGGTCACCGGGACAGGACTTGAACACTGAAGCTTTCTTT.

This clone turned up a few times. The rearrangement joins TRBV5-6 to TRBJ1-6; D remains ambiguous. Trimming took 2 bases from V and 0 from J, leaving 3 bases between them. The CDR3 consists of 14 residues. The germline gives CDR1 SGHDT, CDR2 YYEEEE. CDR3 region: CASSFYSYNSPLHF. CDR3 sequence (DNA): TGTGCCAGCAGCTTTTACTCCTATAATTCACCCCTCCACTTT.

The chain combines TRBV10-1 with TRBJ2-7, with D maybe TRBD2 (6 bases). Germline V gene sequence: CDR1 WNHNN, CDR2 SYGVQD (reference sequence). V dropped 0 bases and J dropped 6 bases, with 15 bases sitting between them. This CDR3 is 15 amino acids long. The CDR3 protein is CASSESVGGISEQYF. The CDR3 DNA reads TGCGCCAGCAGTGAGTCGGTCGGCGGGATTTCCGAGCAGTACTTC.

This clone was seen only once. In DNA, the CDR3 is TGTGCCAGTAAGGGAGCGGGGGGTTACAATGAGCAGTTCTTC. It translates to CASKGAGGYNEQFF. The chain is built from TRBV19 and TRBJ2-1; 9 bases fit TRBD2. This CDR3 has 14 residues. Germline V lookup: CDR1 LNHDA, CDR2 SQIVND (reference sequence). With V trimmed by 7 bases and J by 4 bases, 5 bases remained unmatched.

A few counts support this clone. The V call is TRBV2, the J call TRBJ1-1, with unresolved D. The germline V gene encodes CDR1 SNHLY and CDR2 FYNNEI. This CDR3 is 12 amino acids long. The V gene lost 8 bases and the J gene lost 0 bases, with 7 bases spanning the gap. The CDR3: CASVPLNTEAFF. Here the CDR3 DNA reads TGTGCCAGCGTCCCCTTGAACACTGAAGCTTTCTTT.

The V gene is TRBV27, the J gene TRBJ1-1, with 7 bases aligning to TRBD1. J gave up 4 bases and V 3 bases, and 14 bases lay outside the gene matches. The CDR3 consists of 17 residues. Germline lookup yields CDR1 MNHEY and CDR2 SMNVEV (reference sequence). The CDR3 bases are TGTGCCAGCAGTTTGAGGAGAACAGGGGTTAGTACCACTGAAGCTTTCTTT. Encoded protein: CASSLRRTGVSTTEAFF.

The chain is built from TRBV29-1 and TRBJ2-2; 9 positions agree with TRBD1. Germline CDR1 reads SQVTM; CDR2 reads ANQGSEA. The trim removed 8 bases at V and 0 bases at J, leaving 4 bases unmatched. The CDR3 has 14 residues. CDR3 sequence (DNA): TGCAGCTTCGGACAGGGGACGAACACCGGGGAGCTGTTTTTT. This gives the protein CSFGQGTNTGELFF.

The rearrangement joins TRBV28 to TRBJ2-6; D not resolved. V was trimmed by 6 bases and J by 3 bases, leaving 18 bases between them. CDR3 length equals 17 residues. Germline loops: CDR1 MDHEN, CDR2 SYDVKM. CDR3 sequence reads: CASSTYTVSGGANVLTF. DNA of the CDR3: TGTGCCAGCAGCACATACACGGTATCGGGTGGGGCCAACGTCCTGACTTTC.

The chain combines TRBV28 with TRBJ1-2; D unresolved. The CDR3 is made up of 14 amino acids. Germline-derived CDR1 and CDR2 are MDHEN and SYDVKM. With 4 bases removed from V and 1 base from J, the gap between germline ends came to 10 bases. In DNA form, the CDR3 reads TGTGCCAGCAGTTCCCTATTAGTTAACTATGGCTACACCTTC. This sequence encodes CASSSLLVNYGYTF.

The gene calls are TRBV9 and TRBJ2-7; D perhaps matches TRBD1 (6 bases). This CDR3 spans 15 amino acids. Germline V lookup: CDR1 SGDLS, CDR2 YYNGEE. V gave up 0 bases and J gave up 1 base, with 11 bases separating them. This chain's CDR3 is CASSVAGVRSYEQYF. The DNA of the CDR3 is TGTGCCAGCAGCGTAGCAGGGGTTCGTTCCTACGAGCAGTACTTC. Drawing the rest from reference TRBV9 and TRBJ2-7, the complete variable domain is DSGVTQTPKHLITATGQRVTLRCSPRSGDLSVYWYQQSLDQGLQFLIQYYNGEERAKGNILERFSAQQFPDLHSELNLSSLELGDSALYFCASSVAGVRSYEQYFGPGTRLTVT.

CDR3 nucleotides: TGTGCCAGCAGCTCCAACAGGGTTGGGTACGAGCAGTACTTC. Translated, it gives CASSSNRVGYEQYF. The J gene is TRBJ2-7, the V gene TRBV11-2, with a tentative D call TRBD1 (6 bases). Trimming cost V 4 bases and J 4 bases, with 14 bases left between them. The CDR3 has 14 residues. The germline V gene encodes CDR1 SGHAT and CDR2 FQNNGV. Complete variable domain (other parts from reference TRBV11-2 and TRBJ2-7): EAGVAQSPRYKIIEKRQSVAFWCNPISGHATLYWYQQILGQGPKLLIQFQNNGVVDDSQLPKDRFSAERLKGVDSTLKIQPAKLEDSAVYLCASSSNRVGYEQYFGPGTRLTVT.

V gene TRBV6-5 combines with J gene TRBJ2-7, with D perhaps TRBD1 (6 bases). Trimming stripped 4 bases from V and 3 bases from J, with 13 bases between. Germline lookup yields CDR1 MNHEY and CDR2 SVGAGI. This CDR3 comprises 14 residues. The CDR3 nucleotides are TGTGCCAGCAGTTTCGATGACAGGAACTACGAGCAGTACTTC. This sequence encodes CASSFDDRNYEQYF.

The chain combines TRBV27 with TRBJ1-2; D remains ambiguous. The germline CDR1 and CDR2 sequences are MNHEY and SMNVEV (reference sequence). The length of the CDR3 is 16 residues. The V end lost 4 bases, the J end lost 0 bases, and 15 bases lay between the germline ends. CDR3 residues: CASSSYMWPTNYGYTF. The CDR3 DNA is TGTGCCAGCAGTTCGTACATGTGGCCCACTAACTATGGCTACACCTTC.